The 29 T cell receptor beta chains below all came from one sample that was sequenced in a study of technical replicates of blood from a handful of donors. Measured with immunoSEQ multiplex PCR; TCRdb has only the in-frame clones, and not every one. The sample includes over 75,000 clones, around 97% of them seen just once. Sequencing was carried out using T cells isolated from PBMCs. Every receptor here comes from a human donor in good health.

This clone was recorded only once. The chain recombines TRBV5-6 with TRBJ2-4, with TRBD2 matching over 8 bases. Per germline, CDR1 SGHDT and CDR2 YYEEEE. After removal of 1 base from V and 7 bases from J, the junction contained 7 bases not matched to a gene. CDR3 length equals 15 residues. CDR3 DNA sequence: TGTGCCAGCAGCTTGAAGGGACTAGGAGGGAACATTCAGTACTTC. Translation gives CASSLKGLGGNIQYF.

The chain combines TRBV4-1 with TRBJ2-4; TRBD1 might be the D (7 bases). V lost 0 bases, J lost 8 bases, and 14 bases lay in between. CDR1 is MGHRA, CDR2 YSYEKL, per germline. This CDR3 comprises 15 residues. CDR3 coding DNA: TGCGCCAGCAGCCAAGACGGAGGGACAGTGGACATTCAGTACTTC. It encodes CASSQDGGTVDIQYF.

The V call is TRBV2, the J call TRBJ2-7; possible D gene TRBD2, 5 bases. The CDR3 contains 14 residues. Trimming cost V 5 bases and J 7 bases, with 18 bases left between them. The V gene's germline CDR1 is SNHLY and CDR2 FYNNEI. CDR3 in DNA: TGTGCCAGCAGTCCGAAGCGTGAGGGCCTGGAGCAGTACTTC. Its protein product is CASSPKREGLEQYF.

The chain couples TRBV2 to TRBJ2-4; 11 bases match TRBD1. The CDR3 has 16 amino acids. Germline V gene sequence: CDR1 SNHLY, CDR2 FYNNEI. V was pared by 8 bases and J by 1 base, with 7 bases of the junction left unmatched. The CDR3 DNA sequence: TGTGCCAGCGGCGGACAGGGGGCCGGGGCCAAAAACATTCAGTACTTC. Its translation is CASGGQGAGAKNIQYF.

This sequence joins TRBV6-5 and TRBJ1-2; 7 nucleotides align to TRBD1. Germline lookup yields CDR1 MNHEY and CDR2 SVGAGI. V dropped 8 bases and J dropped 7; count of bases not matched to a gene: 10. The CDR3 loop spans 13 amino acids. CDR3 region: CASLAQGVAGYTF. CDR3 nucleotides: TGTGCCAGCCTTGCTCAGGGGGTCGCTGGCTACACCTTC.

The CDR3 loop reads CASEAGVGYEQYF. CDR3 in DNA: TGTGCCAGCGAGGCGGGAGTTGGGTACGAGCAGTACTTC. The chain joins TRBV7-9 to TRBJ2-7; TRBD2 aligns across 7 bases. Germline V gene lookup returns CDR1 SEHNR and CDR2 FQNEAQ (reference sequence). Germline trimming cut 8 bases from V and 4 bases from J; bases unmatched to any gene: 8. There are 13 residues in the CDR3.

The CDR3 region has the DNA TGTGCCAGCATAAGCGGGGGGGCTAAAAACATTCAGTACTTC. It translates to CASISGGAKNIQYF. The chain is built from TRBV28 and TRBJ2-4, with 10 positions matching TRBD2. The trim removed 7 bases at V and 4 bases at J, leaving 4 bases unmatched. Germline CDR1 reads MDHEN; CDR2 reads SYDVKM. The CDR3 totals 14 residues.

The V gene is TRBV28, the J gene TRBJ1-2; 7 bases line up with TRBD1. Unmatched junction bases numbered 12, after V lost 4 bases and J lost 4 bases. CDR3 length: 16 amino acids. Germline CDR1 is MDHEN and CDR2 is SYDVKM. The CDR3, as DNA: TGTGCCAGCAGTTCTCCAGGGGGAGCACGGGGCTATGGCTACACCTTC. Its translation is CASSSPGGARGYGYTF.

The chain has TRBV7-3 and TRBJ1-5, with TRBD1 as a possible D gene (5 bases). Germline-derived CDR1 and CDR2 are SGHTA and FQGTGA. The V end lost 3 bases, the J end lost 0 bases, and 15 bases lay between the germline ends. CDR3 length: 17 amino acids. In DNA, the CDR3 is TGTGCCAGCAGCTTGATCTTCGACAGATATAGCAATCAGCCCCAGCATTTT. As protein: CASSLIFDRYSNQPQHF.

The chain joins TRBV11-3 to TRBJ2-2, with 8 bases lining up with TRBD1. The CDR3 is 15 amino acids. The V gene end was trimmed by 5 bases and the J gene end by 1 base; junction bases not matched to a gene: 3. CDR1 and CDR2 from the germline V gene are SGHNT and YENEEA. The CDR3 DNA is TGTGCCAGCAGCCCAGGACAGGGGAACACCGGGGAGCTGTTTTTT. Amino acid sequence: CASSPGQGNTGELFF.

This clone appeared a single time. V is TRBV6-6 and J is TRBJ2-5; D gene ambiguous. The length of the CDR3 is 14 residues. In germline, CDR1 is MNHNY, CDR2 SVGAGI (reference sequence). The germline V and J ends were trimmed by 4 bases and 1 base, with 10 bases remaining between them. DNA for the CDR3: TGTGCCAGCAGTTTACTGCCGTCCCAAGAGACCCAGTACTTC. This encodes CASSLLPSQETQYF.

The J gene is TRBJ2-2, the V gene TRBV7-7; D is unclear. This CDR3 region has 15 residues. Per the germline V gene, CDR1 is SSHAT and CDR2 is FNYEAQ (reference sequence). The ends were cut back, 2 bases at V and 1 base at J, with 8 bases in the middle. The DNA of the CDR3 is TGTGCCAGCAGCTTAAACACAAAGAACACCGGGGAGCTGTTTTTT. Protein: CASSLNTKNTGELFF.

The V and J genes are TRBV5-1 and TRBJ1-3, with 7 positions matching TRBD1. V trimming: 4 bases; J trimming: 3 bases; junction bases outside the gene matches: 7. The CDR3 has 15 amino acids. Germline V lookup: CDR1 SGHRS, CDR2 YFSETQ. The CDR3 bases are TGCGCCAGCAGCATAAGAACAGGGGATGGAAACACCATATATTTT. This codes for CASSIRTGDGNTIYF.

The chain has TRBV4-1 and TRBJ1-5; D may be TRBD1 (5 bases). Trimming left V 1 base short and J 0 bases short, with 13 bases between. Germline loops: CDR1 MGHRA, CDR2 YSYEKL. The CDR3 length is 17 residues. The CDR3: CASSQGTGVDSNQPQHF. CDR3 nucleotide sequence: TGCGCCAGCAGCCAAGGGACGGGGGTTGATAGCAATCAGCCCCAGCATTTT.

V and J are TRBV19 and TRBJ1-1, with D uncertain. CDR3 size: 14 residues. V was pared by 3 bases and J by 4 bases, with 12 bases between. Germline loops: CDR1 LNHDA, CDR2 SQIVND (reference sequence). CDR3: CASSIRGSGTEAFF. For the CDR3, the DNA is TGTGCCAGTAGTATCAGAGGGTCTGGCACTGAAGCTTTCTTT.

The rearrangement links TRBV5-1 to TRBJ2-7; D uncertain. The germline V and J ends were trimmed by 1 base and 0 bases, with 11 bases remaining between them. This CDR3 spans 15 amino acids. Germline V gene sequence: CDR1 SGHRS, CDR2 YFSETQ. DNA for the CDR3: TGCGCCAGCAGCTTGAAAGGAGAGAGCTCCTACGAGCAGTACTTC. Amino acid sequence: CASSLKGESSYEQYF.

V usage is TRBV28 and J usage is TRBJ2-1, with 8 bases that match TRBD2. Germline loops: CDR1 MDHEN, CDR2 SYDVKM. The CDR3 length is 19 residues. Unmatched junction bases numbered 18, after V lost 2 bases and J lost 6 bases. CDR3 amino acids: CASSLPYPPKSGSSNEQFF. In DNA form, the CDR3 reads TGTGCCAGCAGTTTACCATACCCCCCCAAAAGCGGGAGTAGCAATGAGCAGTTCTTC.

This chain uses TRBV4-1 with TRBJ2-3; no definite D call. This CDR3 comprises 12 residues. The V and J ends lost 3 bases and 5 bases respectively, with 6 bases between them. The germline V gene encodes CDR1 MGHRA and CDR2 YSYEKL. CDR3 nucleotides: TGCGCCAGCAGCCATTCTCTAGATACGCAGTATTTT. This sequence encodes CASSHSLDTQYF.

V and J are TRBV2 and TRBJ2-7; D is ambiguous. The CDR3 runs to 13 residues. V lost 8 bases to trimming and J lost 6 bases, with 17 bases between them. Germline-derived CDR1 and CDR2 are SNHLY and FYNNEI. The DNA for the CDR3 is TGTGCCAGCGGCACCCAACTCGACTCCGAGCAGTACTTC. This gives the protein CASGTQLDSEQYF. Full variable domain (remainder filled in from reference TRBV2 and TRBJ2-7): EPEVTQTPSHQVTQMGQEVILRCVPISNHLYFYWYRQILGQKVEFLVSFYNNEISEKSEIFDDQFSVERPDGSNFTLKIRSTKLEDSAMYFCASGTQLDSEQYFGPGTRLTVT.

The V call is TRBV10-3, the J call TRBJ1-6; 9 bases align to TRBD1. V lost 4 bases to trimming and J lost 9 bases; unmatched junction nucleotides: 7. Per germline, CDR1 ENHRY and CDR2 SYGVKD. CDR3 size: 15 residues. DNA for the CDR3: TGTGCCATCAGTGCCCGGGACAGGGATGGTTCACCCCTCCACTTT. It translates to CAISARDRDGSPLHF.

J is TRBJ2-3 and V is TRBV10-1; D gene ambiguous. With 3 bases removed from V and 0 bases from J, the gap between germline ends came to 4 bases. From germline, CDR1 is WNHNN and CDR2 SYGVQD (reference sequence). CDR3 size: 13 residues. CDR3 DNA: TGCGCCAGCAGTGACGAGAGCACAGATACGCAGTATTTT. This gives the protein CASSDESTDTQYF.

The sample holds one count of this clone. This chain connects TRBV5-6 to TRBJ1-1; 10 bases match TRBD1. The CDR3 is made up of 14 amino acids. CDR1 and CDR2 from the germline V gene are SGHDT and YYEEEE. V was clipped by 4 bases and J by 5 bases; unmatched bases: 5. The CDR3 spells CASSNRQGATEAFF. DNA of the CDR3: TGTGCCAGCAGCAATAGACAGGGGGCGACTGAAGCTTTCTTT.

The chain employs TRBV12-5 and TRBJ2-3, with 7 bases aligning to TRBD2. The CDR3 totals 19 residues. CDR1 LGHNT and CDR2 FRNRAP come from the germline V gene. Trimming at V came to 1 base and at J to 0 bases, leaving 13 bases not matched to a gene. CDR3 coding DNA: TGTGCTAGTGGTTTGGCCCCATCGGGGGGTTCTTCCAGCACAGATACGCAGTATTTT. Its protein is CASGLAPSGGSSSTDTQYF.

The chain links TRBV4-1 to TRBJ2-7; a possible D gene is TRBD2 (6 bases). The CDR3 has 14 residues. Trimming took off 2 bases at V and 3 bases at J, with 11 bases between the two ends. The germline gives CDR1 MGHRA, CDR2 YSYEKL. CDR3 residues: CASSQTPGSYEQYF. The CDR3 bases are TGCGCCAGCAGCCAAACGCCCGGGAGCTACGAGCAGTACTTC.

As DNA, the CDR3 is TGCGCCAGCAGCCCGGGAATTGGGGATTTGTACGAGCAGTACTTC. This encodes CASSPGIGDLYEQYF. V gene TRBV5-1 combines with J gene TRBJ2-7; D may be TRBD2 (5 bases). Trimming cost V 4 bases and J 4 bases, with 18 bases left between them. Per germline, CDR1 SGHRS and CDR2 YFSETQ. This CDR3 contains 15 residues.

The chain links TRBV7-6 to TRBJ2-7, with D possibly TRBD2 on 6 matching bases. The CDR3 runs to 14 residues. The V end was cut by 1 base, the J end by 4 bases, with 11 bases between. Germline CDR1 is SGHVS and CDR2 is FNYEAQ. The CDR3 is CASSLEVAGYEQYF. DNA for the CDR3: TGTGCCAGCAGCTTAGAAGTGGCGGGGTACGAGCAGTACTTC.

This clone was seen just once. The rearrangement uses TRBV14 and TRBJ2-3; 8 nucleotides match TRBD1. This CDR3 contains 14 residues. V lost 6 bases and J lost 5; bases outside the gene matches: 7. Germline lookup yields CDR1 SGHDN and CDR2 FVKESK. The CDR3 is CASSHQGALDTQYF. The CDR3 bases are TGTGCCAGCAGTCACCAGGGGGCCTTAGATACGCAGTATTTT.

This chain joins TRBV6-5 and TRBJ2-1; tentatively, D is TRBD2 (5 bases). Germline values: CDR1 MNHEY, CDR2 SVGAGI. The CDR3 covers 16 residues. The ends were cut back, 0 bases at V and 4 bases at J, with 13 bases in the middle. CDR3 nucleotides: TGTGCCAGCAGTTACTCAATCGGCGGGCCTTACAATGAGCAGTTCTTC. Translation: CASSYSIGGPYNEQFF.

The chain joins TRBV29-1 to TRBJ1-2; D not certain. V was pared by 6 bases and J by 6 bases, with 11 bases between. The CDR3 is 11 residues long. From germline, CDR1 is SQVTM and CDR2 ANQGSEA. The CDR3 protein is CSVVGADGYTF. The CDR3 DNA reads as TGCAGCGTAGTGGGCGCAGATGGCTACACCTTC.